Here is one TCR beta chain with its context. Followed over time, Seattle patients had been enrolled while infection was active. This sample was included in a study of blood T cell repertoires in COVID-19. The wider study: Some COVID-19 samples were acute and others convalescent; all came from the United States, Italy and Spain.

CDR1 is LGHDT and CDR2 is YNNKEL in the germline V gene (reference sequence). The CDR3 runs 13 residues. The V end was cut by 1 base, the J end by 5 bases, with 8 bases between. Original processing methods: Reference gene primer amplification in the assay estimated nucleated cell counts. Some clones are missing from TCRdb's copy, which holds only in-frame ones; the method was immunoSEQ multiplex PCR. Clonal size and the V and J genes are those of that table, whereas D and trimming came from the DNA. Here the sample spans some 330,000 clones, about nine tenths being singletons. Sequenced input: peripheral blood. The sequence came from a woman in her 30s with COVID-19, enrolled during active disease. J is TRBJ1-1 and V is TRBV3-1 (or the pseudogene TRBV3-2), with no clear D. In nucleotides, the CDR3 is TGTGCCAGCAGCCAAGCACGAGGGACTGAAGCTTTCTTT. Amino acid sequence: CASSQARGTEAFF.